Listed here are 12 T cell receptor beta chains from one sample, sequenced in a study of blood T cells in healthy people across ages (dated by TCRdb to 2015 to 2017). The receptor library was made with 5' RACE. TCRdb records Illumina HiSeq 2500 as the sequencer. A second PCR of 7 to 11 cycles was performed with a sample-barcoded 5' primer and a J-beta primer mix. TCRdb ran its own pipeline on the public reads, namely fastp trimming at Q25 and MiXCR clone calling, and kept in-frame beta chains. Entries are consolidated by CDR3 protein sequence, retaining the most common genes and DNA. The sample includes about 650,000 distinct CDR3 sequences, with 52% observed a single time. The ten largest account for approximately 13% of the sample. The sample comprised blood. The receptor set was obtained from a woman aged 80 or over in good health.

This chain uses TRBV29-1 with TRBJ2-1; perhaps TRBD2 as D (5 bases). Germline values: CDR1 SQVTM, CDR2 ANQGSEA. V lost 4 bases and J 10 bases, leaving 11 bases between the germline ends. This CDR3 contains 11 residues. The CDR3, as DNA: TGCAGCGTTGTACTAGTTCCCGAGCAGTTCTTC. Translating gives CSVVLVPEQFF.

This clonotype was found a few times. CDR3 protein: CASMTLGVLNEQFF. CDR3 sequence (DNA): TGTGCCAGCATGACCTTGGGGGTTTTGAATGAGCAGTTCTTC. This chain uses TRBV28 with TRBJ2-1; D may correspond to TRBD1 or TRBD2 (5 bases each). The CDR3 has 14 amino acids. Trimming removed 7 bases from V and 7 bases from J, with 17 bases in between. In germline, CDR1 is MDHEN, CDR2 SYDVKM.

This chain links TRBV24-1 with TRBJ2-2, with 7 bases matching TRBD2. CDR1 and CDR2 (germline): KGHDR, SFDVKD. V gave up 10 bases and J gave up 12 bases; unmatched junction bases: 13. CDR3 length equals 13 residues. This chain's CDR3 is CATAGRSEEKLFF. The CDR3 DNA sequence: TGTGCCACAGCGGGACGGTCGGAGGAGAAGCTGTTTTTT.

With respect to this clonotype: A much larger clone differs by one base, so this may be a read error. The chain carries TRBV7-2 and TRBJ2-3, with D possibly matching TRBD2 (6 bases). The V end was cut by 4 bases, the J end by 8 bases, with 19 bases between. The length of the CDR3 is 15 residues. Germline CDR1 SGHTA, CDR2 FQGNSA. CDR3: CASSYRTTEAATQYF. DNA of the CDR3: TGTGCCAGCAGCTATCGGACTACGGAGGCAGCTACGCAGTATTTT. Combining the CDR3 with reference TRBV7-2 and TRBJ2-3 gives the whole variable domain GAGVSQSPSNKVTEKGKDVELRCDPISGHTALYWYRQSLGQGLEFLIYFQGNSAPDKSGLPSDRFSAERTGGSVSTLTIQRTQQEDSAVYLCASSYRTTEAATQYFGPGTRLTVL.

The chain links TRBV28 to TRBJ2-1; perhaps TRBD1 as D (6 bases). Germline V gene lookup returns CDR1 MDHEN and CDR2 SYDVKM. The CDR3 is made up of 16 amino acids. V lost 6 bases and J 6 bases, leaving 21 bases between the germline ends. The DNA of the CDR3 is TGTGCCAGCAGGGAAACCGGGACATATAGGATCAATGAGCAGTTCTTC. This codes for CASRETGTYRINEQFF.

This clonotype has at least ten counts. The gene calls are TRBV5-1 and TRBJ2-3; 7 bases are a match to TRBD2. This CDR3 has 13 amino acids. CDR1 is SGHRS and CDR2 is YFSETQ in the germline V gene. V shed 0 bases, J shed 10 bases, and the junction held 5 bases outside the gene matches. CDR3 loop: CASSLEGGSAQYF. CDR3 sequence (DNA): TGCGCCAGCAGCTTGGAGGGAGGGTCGGCGCAGTATTTT.

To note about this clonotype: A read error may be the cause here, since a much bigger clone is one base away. CDR3 sequence reads: CASSDNRRTDNEQFF. DNA of the CDR3: TGTGCCAGCAGTGATAACCGAAGGACCGACAATGAGCAGTTCTTC. The chain employs TRBV6-1 and TRBJ2-1; no clear D. The CDR3 is made up of 15 amino acids. Between the trimmed V and J ends, which lost 3 bases and 5 bases, there was a span of 14 bases. The V gene's germline CDR1 is MNHNS and CDR2 SASEGT.

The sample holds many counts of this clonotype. DNA for the CDR3: TGTGCCAGCAGTTACGAGCAGGGGGTCAGTAATTCACCCCTCCACTTT. This gives the protein CASSYEQGVSNSPLHF. The genes are TRBV6-6 and TRBJ1-6, with 7 bases fitting TRBD1. Germline CDR1 and CDR2: MNHNY and SVGAGI (reference sequence). V lost 2 bases to trimming and J lost 6 bases; unmatched junction nucleotides: 7. The CDR3 covers 16 residues.

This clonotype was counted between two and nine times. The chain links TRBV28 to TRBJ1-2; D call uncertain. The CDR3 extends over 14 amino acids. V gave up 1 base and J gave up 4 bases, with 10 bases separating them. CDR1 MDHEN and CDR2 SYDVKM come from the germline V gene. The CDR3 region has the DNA TGTGCCAGCAGTTTATCGGCCCTGATCTATGGCTACACCTTC. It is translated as CASSLSALIYGYTF.

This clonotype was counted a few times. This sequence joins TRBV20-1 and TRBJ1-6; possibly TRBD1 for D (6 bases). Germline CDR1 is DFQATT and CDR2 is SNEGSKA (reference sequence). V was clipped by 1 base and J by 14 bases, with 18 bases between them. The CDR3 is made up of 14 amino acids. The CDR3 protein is CSARGSGARLALHF. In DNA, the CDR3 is TGCAGTGCTAGAGGATCAGGGGCCAGGTTGGCCCTCCACTTT.

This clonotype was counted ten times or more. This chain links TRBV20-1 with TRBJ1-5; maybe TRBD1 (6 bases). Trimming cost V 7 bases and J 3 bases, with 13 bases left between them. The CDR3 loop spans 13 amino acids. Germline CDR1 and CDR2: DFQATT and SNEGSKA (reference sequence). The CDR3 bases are TGCAGTGGTGCGGGGGGGCTCAATCAGCCCCAGCATTTT. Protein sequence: CSGAGGLNQPQHF.

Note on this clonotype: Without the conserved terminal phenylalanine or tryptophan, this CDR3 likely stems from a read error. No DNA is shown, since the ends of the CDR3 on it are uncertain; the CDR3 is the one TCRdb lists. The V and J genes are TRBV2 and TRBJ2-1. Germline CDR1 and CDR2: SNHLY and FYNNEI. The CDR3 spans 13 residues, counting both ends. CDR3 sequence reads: CASRELNGYTFGS.